The sample holds a few counts of the clone carrying this TCR beta chain. This record comes from a study of blood T cell repertoires in COVID-19. Background on the study: Acute-phase and convalescent COVID-19 samples originated in the United States, Italy and Spain. PBMCs, B-cell-depleted T cells, or T cells provided the cDNA or gDNA that made up the material.

The table came from immunoSEQ multiplex PCR; TCRdb's copy has only in-frame clones and leaves some out. The sample consists of around 100,000 clones, 85% of them appearing once. Germline assignment: CDR1 SGDLS and CDR2 YYNGEE. Trimming cost V 0 bases and J 5 bases; bases outside gene matches: 4. The CDR3 is 15 amino acids. The chain combines TRBV9 with TRBJ1-1; 10 bases align to TRBD1. The sequencing input was peripheral blood. The sequence derives from a man aged 50 to 59 with active or convalescent COVID-19. The chain's CDR3 is CASSVADRGLTEAFF. The DNA for the CDR3 is TGTGCCAGCAGCGTAGCTGACAGGGGGCTTACTGAAGCTTTCTTT. Full variable domain (missing parts from reference TRBV9 and TRBJ1-1): DSGVTQTPKHLITATGQRVTLRCSPRSGDLSVYWYQQSLDQGLQFLIQYYNGEERAKGNILERFSAQQFPDLHSELNLSSLELGDSALYFCASSVADRGLTEAFFGQGTRLTVV.